Only one count was recorded for the clone carrying this T cell receptor (beta chain). Its target is unknown. MiXCR was run by TCRdb on the reads, yielding one entry per CDR3 protein. The sample lists about 260,000 distinct CDR3 sequences; roughly an eighth were seen once. CDR3 length: 16 amino acids. Looked up from germline, CDR1 is PRHDT and CDR2 is FYEKMQ (reference sequence). Deletions cut 3 bases from V and 9 bases from J, with 21 bases between. The sample comes from a study of T cell repertoires in cytomegalovirus infection. Overall study: Public TCR beta signatures indicated both CMV infection and matching HLA type.

Overall study findings and caveats: In two of eight donors, the top clonotype was HLA-C-restricted CMV-specific. The cumulative frequency of public TCR beta families distinguished individuals who carried CMV together with the relevant HLA.

The sequence was obtained from a human donor in good health (CMV status not recorded). Some clones in this sample may be carry-over from other donors' samples. The rearrangement joins TRBV13 to TRBJ2-1; no reliable D call. The sample taken for sequencing was PBMCs. CDR3 sequence (DNA): TGTGCCAGCAGCTTGCCCTCCTCCGGGCACCAATTTGAGCAGTTCTTC. Its protein is CASSLPSSGHQFEQFF.